The clone carrying this T cell receptor beta chain showed up just a few times. V shed 6 bases and J 0 bases; nucleotides not matched to a gene: 4. From germline, CDR1 is SNHLY and CDR2 FYNNEI. There are 14 residues in the CDR3. The entry originates in a study of identical twins. Template switching (which added a universal primer site) was used, and cDNA carried unique molecular identifiers. TCRdb re-called the 5' RACE reads through MiXCR, storing one row per CDR3 protein. The table includes about 690,000 distinct CDR3 sequences, over 5% detected once. The specimen was naive T cells sorted from blood. The TCR comes from a man between 18 and 35 years old in good health. V is TRBV2 and J is TRBJ2-5; 7 nucleotides match TRBD2. The CDR3 is CASRTLANQETQYF. The CDR3 region has the DNA TGTGCCAGCAGGACACTAGCGAACCAAGAGACCCAGTACTTC. Filled out from reference TRBV2 and TRBJ2-5, the complete variable domain reads EPEVTQTPSHQVTQMGQEVILRCVPISNHLYFYWYRQILGQKVEFLVSFYNNEISEKSEIFDDQFSVERPDGSNFTLKIRSTKLEDSAMYFCASRTLANQETQYFGPGTRLLVL.